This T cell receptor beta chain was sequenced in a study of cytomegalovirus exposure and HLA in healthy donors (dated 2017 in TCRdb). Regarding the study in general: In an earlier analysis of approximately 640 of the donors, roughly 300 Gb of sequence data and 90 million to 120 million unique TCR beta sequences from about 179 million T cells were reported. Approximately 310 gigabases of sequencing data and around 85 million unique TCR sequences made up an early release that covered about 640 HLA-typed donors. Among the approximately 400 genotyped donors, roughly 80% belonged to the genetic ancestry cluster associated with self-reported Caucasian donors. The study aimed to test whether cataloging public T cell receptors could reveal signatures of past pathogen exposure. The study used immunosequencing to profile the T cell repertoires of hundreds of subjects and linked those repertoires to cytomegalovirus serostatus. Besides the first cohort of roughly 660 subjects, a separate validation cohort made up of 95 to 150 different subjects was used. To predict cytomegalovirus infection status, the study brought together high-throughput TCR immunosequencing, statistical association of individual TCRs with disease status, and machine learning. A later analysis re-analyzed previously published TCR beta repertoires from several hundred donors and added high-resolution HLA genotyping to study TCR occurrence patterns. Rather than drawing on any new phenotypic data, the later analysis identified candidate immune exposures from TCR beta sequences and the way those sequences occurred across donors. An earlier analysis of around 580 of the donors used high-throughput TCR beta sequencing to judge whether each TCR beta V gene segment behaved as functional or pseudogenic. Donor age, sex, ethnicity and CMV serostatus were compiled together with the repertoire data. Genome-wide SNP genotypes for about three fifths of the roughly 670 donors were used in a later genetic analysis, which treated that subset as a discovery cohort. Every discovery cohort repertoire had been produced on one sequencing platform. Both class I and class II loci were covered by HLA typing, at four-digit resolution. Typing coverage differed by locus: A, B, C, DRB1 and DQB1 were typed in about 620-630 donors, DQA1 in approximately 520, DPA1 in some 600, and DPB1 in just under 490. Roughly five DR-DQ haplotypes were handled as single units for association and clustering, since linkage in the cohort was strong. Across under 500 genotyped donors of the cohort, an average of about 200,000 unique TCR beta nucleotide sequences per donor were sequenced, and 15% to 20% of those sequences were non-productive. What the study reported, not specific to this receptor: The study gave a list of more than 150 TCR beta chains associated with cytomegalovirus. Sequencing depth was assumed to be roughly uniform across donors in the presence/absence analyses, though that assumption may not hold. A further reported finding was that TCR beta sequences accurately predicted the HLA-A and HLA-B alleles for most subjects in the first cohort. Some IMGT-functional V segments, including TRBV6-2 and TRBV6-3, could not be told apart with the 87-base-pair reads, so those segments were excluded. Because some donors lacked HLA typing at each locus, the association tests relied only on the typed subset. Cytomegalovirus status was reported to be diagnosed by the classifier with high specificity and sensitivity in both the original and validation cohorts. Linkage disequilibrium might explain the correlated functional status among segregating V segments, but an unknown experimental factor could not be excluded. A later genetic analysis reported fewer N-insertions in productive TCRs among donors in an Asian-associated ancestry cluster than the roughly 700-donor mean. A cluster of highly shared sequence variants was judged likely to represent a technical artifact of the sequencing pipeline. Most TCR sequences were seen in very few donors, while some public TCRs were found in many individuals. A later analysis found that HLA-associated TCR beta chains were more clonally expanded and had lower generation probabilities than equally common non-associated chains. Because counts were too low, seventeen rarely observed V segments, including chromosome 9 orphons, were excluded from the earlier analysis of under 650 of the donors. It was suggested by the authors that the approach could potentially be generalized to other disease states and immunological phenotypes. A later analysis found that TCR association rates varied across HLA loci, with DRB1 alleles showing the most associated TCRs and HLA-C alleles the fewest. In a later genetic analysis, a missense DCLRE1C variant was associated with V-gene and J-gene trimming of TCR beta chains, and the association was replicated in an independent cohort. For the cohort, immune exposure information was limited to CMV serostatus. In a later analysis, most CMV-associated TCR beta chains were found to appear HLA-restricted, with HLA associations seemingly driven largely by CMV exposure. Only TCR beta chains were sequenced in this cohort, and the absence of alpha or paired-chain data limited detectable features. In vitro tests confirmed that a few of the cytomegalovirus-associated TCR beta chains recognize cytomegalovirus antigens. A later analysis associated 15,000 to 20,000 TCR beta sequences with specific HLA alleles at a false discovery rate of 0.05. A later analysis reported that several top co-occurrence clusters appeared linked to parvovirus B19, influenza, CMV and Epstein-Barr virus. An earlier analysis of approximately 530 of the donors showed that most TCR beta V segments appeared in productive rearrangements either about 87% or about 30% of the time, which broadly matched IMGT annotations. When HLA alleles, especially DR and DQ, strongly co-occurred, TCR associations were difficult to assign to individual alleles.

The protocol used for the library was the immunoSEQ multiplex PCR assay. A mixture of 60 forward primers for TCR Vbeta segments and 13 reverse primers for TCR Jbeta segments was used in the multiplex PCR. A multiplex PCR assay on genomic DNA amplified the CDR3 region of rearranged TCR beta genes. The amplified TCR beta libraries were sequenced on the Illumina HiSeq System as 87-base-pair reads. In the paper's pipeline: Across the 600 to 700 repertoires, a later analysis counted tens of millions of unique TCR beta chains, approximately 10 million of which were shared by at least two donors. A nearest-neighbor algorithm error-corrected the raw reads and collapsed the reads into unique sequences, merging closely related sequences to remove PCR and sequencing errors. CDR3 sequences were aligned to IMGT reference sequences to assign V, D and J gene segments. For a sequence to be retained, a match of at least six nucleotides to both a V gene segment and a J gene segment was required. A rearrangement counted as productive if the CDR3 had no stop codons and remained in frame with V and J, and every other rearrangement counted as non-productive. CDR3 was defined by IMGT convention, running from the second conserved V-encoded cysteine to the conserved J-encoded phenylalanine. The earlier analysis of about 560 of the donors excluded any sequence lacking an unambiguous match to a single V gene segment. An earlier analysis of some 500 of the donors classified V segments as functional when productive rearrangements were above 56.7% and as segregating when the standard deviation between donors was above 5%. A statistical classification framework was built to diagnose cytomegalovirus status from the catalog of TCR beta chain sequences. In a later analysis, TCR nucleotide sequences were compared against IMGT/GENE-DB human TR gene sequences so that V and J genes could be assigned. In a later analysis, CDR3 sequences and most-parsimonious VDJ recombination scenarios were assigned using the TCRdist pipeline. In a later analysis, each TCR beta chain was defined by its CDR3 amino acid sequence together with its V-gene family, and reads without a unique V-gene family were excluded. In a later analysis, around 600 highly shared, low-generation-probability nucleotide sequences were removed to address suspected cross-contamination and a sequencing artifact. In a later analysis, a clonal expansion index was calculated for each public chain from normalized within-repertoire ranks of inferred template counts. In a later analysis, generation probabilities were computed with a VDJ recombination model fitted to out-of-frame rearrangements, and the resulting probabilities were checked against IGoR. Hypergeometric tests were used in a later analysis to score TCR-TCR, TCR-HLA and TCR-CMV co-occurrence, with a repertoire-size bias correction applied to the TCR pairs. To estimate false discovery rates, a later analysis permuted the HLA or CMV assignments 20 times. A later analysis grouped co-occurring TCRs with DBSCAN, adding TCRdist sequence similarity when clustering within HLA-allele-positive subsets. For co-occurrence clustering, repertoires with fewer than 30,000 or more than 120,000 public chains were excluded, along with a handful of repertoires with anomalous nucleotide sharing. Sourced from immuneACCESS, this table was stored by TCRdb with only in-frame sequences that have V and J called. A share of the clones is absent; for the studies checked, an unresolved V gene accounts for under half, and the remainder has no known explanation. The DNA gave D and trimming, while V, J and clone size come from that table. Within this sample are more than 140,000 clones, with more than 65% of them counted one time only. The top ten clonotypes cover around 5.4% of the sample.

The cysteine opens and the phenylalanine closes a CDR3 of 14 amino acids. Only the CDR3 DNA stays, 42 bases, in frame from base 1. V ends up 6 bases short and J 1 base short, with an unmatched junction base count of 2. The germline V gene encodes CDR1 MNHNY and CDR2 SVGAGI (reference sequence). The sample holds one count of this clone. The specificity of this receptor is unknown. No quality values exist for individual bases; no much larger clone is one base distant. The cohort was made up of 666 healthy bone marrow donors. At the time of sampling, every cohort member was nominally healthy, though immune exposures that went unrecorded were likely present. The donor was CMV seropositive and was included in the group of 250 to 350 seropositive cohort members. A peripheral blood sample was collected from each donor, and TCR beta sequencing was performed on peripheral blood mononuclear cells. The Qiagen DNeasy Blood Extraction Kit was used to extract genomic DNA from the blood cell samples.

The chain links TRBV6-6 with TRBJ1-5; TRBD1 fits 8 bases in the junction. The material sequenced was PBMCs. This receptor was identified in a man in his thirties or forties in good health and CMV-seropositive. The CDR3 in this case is CASSWTGSNQPQHF. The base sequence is TGTGCCAGCAGCTGGACAGGGAGCAATCAGCCCCAGCATTTT.